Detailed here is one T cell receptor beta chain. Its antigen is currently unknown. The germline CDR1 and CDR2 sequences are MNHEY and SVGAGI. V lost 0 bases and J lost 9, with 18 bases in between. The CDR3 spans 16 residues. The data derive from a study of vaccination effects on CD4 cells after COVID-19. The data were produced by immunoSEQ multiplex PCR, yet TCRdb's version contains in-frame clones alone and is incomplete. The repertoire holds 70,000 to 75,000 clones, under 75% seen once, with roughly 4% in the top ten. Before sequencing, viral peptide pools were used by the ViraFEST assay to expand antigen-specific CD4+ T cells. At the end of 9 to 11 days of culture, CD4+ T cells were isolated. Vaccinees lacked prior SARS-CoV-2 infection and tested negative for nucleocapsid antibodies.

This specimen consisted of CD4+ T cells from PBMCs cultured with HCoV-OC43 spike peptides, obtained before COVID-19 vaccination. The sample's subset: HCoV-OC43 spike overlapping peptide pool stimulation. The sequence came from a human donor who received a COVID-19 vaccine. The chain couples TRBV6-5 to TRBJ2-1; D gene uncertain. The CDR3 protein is CASSYSGQYRWGEQFF. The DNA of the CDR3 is TGTGCCAGCAGTTACTCTGGCCAGTATCGTTGGGGTGAGCAGTTCTTC.